This paragraph covers one T cell receptor (beta chain) sequence. Its target is unknown. This sample stems from a study of blood T cells in healthy people across ages. Study background: Every two T cells gave about one barcoded beta molecule via template switching.

The authors ran a second PCR of about 6 to 11 cycles using a sample-barcoded 5' primer and a J-beta primer mix. Each cDNA was tagged by a template-switch adaptor containing 12 random nucleotides. From the 5' RACE reads, TCRdb called clonotypes with MiXCR, one entry per CDR3 protein. The sample includes about 640,000 distinct CDR3 sequences, approximately 59% of them seen just once. V was trimmed by 3 bases and J by 1 base, leaving 14 bases between them. Germline V gene sequence: CDR1 SNHLY, CDR2 FYNNEI. The CDR3 loop spans 16 amino acids. Study results and caveats: The authors considered diversity estimates from one million T cells to be underestimates. The unknown donor CMV status may have confounded expanded clonotype changes.

This receptor was identified in a man aged 55-75 years in good health. This rearrangement joins TRBV2 to TRBJ2-3, with D perhaps given as TRBD1 or TRBD2 (6 bases each). Specimen: blood. The CDR3 sequence is CASSEGLGGRTDTQYF. CDR3 coding DNA: TGTGCCAGCAGTGAGGGCCTCGGGGGCCGCACAGATACGCAGTATTTT.